This entry lists 22 T cell receptor beta chains sequenced from one sample in a study of shared clonotypes between healthy human individuals. Assay used: immunoSEQ multiplex PCR; TCRdb lists only in-frame clones, some missing. The repertoire holds roughly 2.2 million clones, with over 85% as singletons. Specimen: naive CD4+ T cells from PBMCs. The subset: CD45RA+ positively selected. These receptors originate from a man aged 18 to 30 in good health. Some clones in this sample may be carry-over from other donors' samples.

The rearrangement joins TRBV28 to TRBJ2-3, with D maybe TRBD1 (6 bases). V lost 4 bases, J lost 0 bases, and 17 bases lay in between. Per germline, CDR1 MDHEN and CDR2 SYDVKM. The CDR3 has 17 residues. CDR3 sequence (DNA): TGTGCCAGCAGTTCCCATCCGGGCAGGGGAAGCACAGATACGCAGTATTTT. This codes for CASSSHPGRGSTDTQYF.

The chain employs TRBV7-2 and TRBJ2-7, with TRBD2 as a possible D gene (6 bases). Germline V lookup: CDR1 SGHTA, CDR2 FQGNSA. The length of the CDR3 is 15 residues. The germline V and J ends were trimmed by 5 bases and 3 bases, with 17 bases remaining between them. CDR3 protein: CASSPSREQVYEQYF. DNA for the CDR3: TGTGCCAGCAGCCCCAGCCGGGAGCAAGTCTACGAGCAGTACTTC.

V is TRBV5-1 and J is TRBJ2-3; TRBD1 matches at 10 bases. CDR3 size: 19 residues. Germline assignment: CDR1 SGHRS and CDR2 YFSETQ. Trimming cost V 0 bases and J 6 bases; bases outside gene matches: 16. CDR3 bases: TGCGCCAGCAGCTTGGAGGTTCTGGGACAGGGGCTTTTAGGGGATACGCAGTATTTT. Translated, it gives CASSLEVLGQGLLGDTQYF.

This clone was observed a handful of times. This sample also contains other DNA sequences that code for the same CDR3. The V gene is TRBV28, the J gene TRBJ1-2; D unclear. This CDR3 has 12 residues. Per the germline V gene, CDR1 is MDHEN and CDR2 is SYDVKM. Trimming removed 2 bases at V and 8 bases at J, with 9 bases between. The CDR3, as DNA: TGTGCCAGCAGTTTACCGAGTTACGGCTACACCTTC. Amino acids: CASSLPSYGYTF.

V gene TRBV6-5 combines with J gene TRBJ2-7, with a possible D match to TRBD2 (6 bases). The CDR3 runs 14 residues. Germline CDR1 and CDR2: MNHEY and SVGAGI. V was cut by 8 bases and J by 2 bases, with 16 bases left in between. The DNA of the CDR3 is TGTGCCAGCGCCCGCCGGCGGGGCACCTACGAGCAGTACTTC. It specifies CASARRRGTYEQYF.

This rearrangement joins TRBV7-8 to TRBJ2-2; 8 nucleotides line up with TRBD1. The junction had 6 bases not matched to a gene; V was cut back by 8 bases and J by 4 bases. The germline gives CDR1 SGHVS, CDR2 FQNEAQ. The CDR3 contains 14 residues. This CDR3 is CASSDRGRTGELFF. The CDR3 bases are TGTGCCAGCTCTGACAGGGGTCGCACCGGGGAGCTGTTTTTT.

The V gene is TRBV7-8, the J gene TRBJ2-2; D not resolved. The length of the CDR3 is 15 residues. V was cut by 2 bases and J by 5 bases, with 12 bases left in between. The V gene's germline CDR1 is SGHVS and CDR2 FQNEAQ. CDR3: CASSLNAGRTGELFF. The CDR3 nucleotides are TGTGCCAGCAGCTTAAATGCCGGCAGAACCGGGGAGCTGTTTTTT.

The rearrangement uses TRBV6-1 and TRBJ2-3; the D gene is possibly TRBD1 (5 bases). The germline gives CDR1 MNHNS, CDR2 SASEGT. This CDR3 is 14 amino acids long. Trimming cost V 3 bases and J 3 bases, with 10 bases left between them. The CDR3 spells CASSDQGWTDTQYF. DNA for the CDR3: TGTGCCAGCAGTGACCAGGGTTGGACAGATACGCAGTATTTT.

V and J are TRBV9 and TRBJ2-3; 9 bases line up with TRBD2. The CDR3 contains 17 residues. Looked up from germline, CDR1 is SGDLS and CDR2 is YYNGEE. V trimming: 4 bases; J trimming: 2 bases; junction bases outside the gene matches: 11. The CDR3, as DNA: TGTGCCAGCAGCCGGGGGACTAGCTTTTACTCCACAGATACGCAGTATTTT. Translation: CASSRGTSFYSTDTQYF.

Notes on this clone: The same CDR3 arises from other DNA sequences in this sample as well. J is TRBJ1-2 and V is TRBV6-5, with TRBD1 matching 10 bases. Trimming removed 4 bases from V and 4 bases from J; junction bases left unmatched: 3. Germline V gene sequence: CDR1 MNHEY, CDR2 SVGAGI. The CDR3 loop spans 14 amino acids. CDR3 sequence: CASSSGQGTYGYTF. CDR3 nucleotides: TGTGCCAGCAGTTCGGGACAGGGGACCTATGGCTACACCTTC.

The chain links TRBV4-3 to TRBJ2-1; 8 nucleotides match TRBD2. With V trimmed by 2 bases and J by 6 bases, 12 bases remained unmatched. Germline CDR1 and CDR2: LGHNA and YSLEER. The CDR3 length is 17 residues. The CDR3 protein is CASSQLGAGVRANEQFF. The DNA of the CDR3 is TGCGCCAGCAGCCAATTGGGAGCGGGAGTGAGGGCCAATGAGCAGTTCTTC.

The chain uses TRBV10-3 and TRBJ2-5, with TRBD2 identical over 7 bases. V shed 2 bases and J 2 bases; nucleotides not matched to a gene: 2. CDR1 is ENHRY, CDR2 SYGVKD, per germline. This CDR3 region has 14 residues. DNA for the CDR3: TGTGCCATCAGTGAGCCGGGACTACAAGAGACCCAGTACTTC. Translation: CAISEPGLQETQYF.

This chain links TRBV7-2 with TRBJ2-4; the D call may be TRBD1 or TRBD2 (5 bases each). The CDR3 is 16 residues long. V dropped 2 bases and J dropped 0 bases, with 11 bases sitting between them. The germline gives CDR1 SGHTA, CDR2 FQGNSA. The CDR3 loop is CASSLISGRAKNIQYF. In DNA form, the CDR3 reads TGTGCCAGCAGCTTAATTTCAGGGAGAGCCAAAAACATTCAGTACTTC.

This chain uses TRBV15 with TRBJ1-4; tentative D call: TRBD1 (6 bases). The length of the CDR3 is 16 residues. The ends were cut back, 5 bases at V and 8 bases at J, with 21 bases in the middle. Germline CDR1 LNHNV, CDR2 YYDKDF (reference sequence). CDR3 sequence: CATSASARGGGEKLFF. CDR3 sequence (DNA): TGTGCCACCAGCGCGTCGGCCCGGGGCGGGGGCGAAAAACTGTTTTTT.

The chain couples TRBV2 to TRBJ2-3; D possibly corresponds to TRBD1 (6 bases). Per germline, CDR1 SNHLY and CDR2 FYNNEI. The length of the CDR3 is 17 residues. V was shortened by 6 bases and J by 2 bases, with 21 bases between the two germline ends. The CDR3: CASSPRSRGRITDTQYF. CDR3 nucleotides: TGTGCCAGCAGCCCCCGGAGCAGGGGACGAATCACAGATACGCAGTATTTT.

V and J are TRBV5-4 and TRBJ2-2; maybe TRBD1 (6 bases). The germline V gene has CDR1 SGHNT and CDR2 YYREEE (reference sequence). The length of the CDR3 is 16 residues. The V and J ends lost 1 base and 0 bases respectively, with 10 bases between them. In DNA form, the CDR3 reads TGTGCCAGCAGCTTGATGGCAGGGGCGAACACCGGGGAGCTGTTTTTT. As protein: CASSLMAGANTGELFF.

The chain combines TRBV7-3 with TRBJ1-1, with D maybe TRBD1 (6 bases). Looked up from germline, CDR1 is SGHTA and CDR2 is FQGTGA. Trimming removed 2 bases at V and 4 bases at J, with 14 bases between. The CDR3 totals 15 residues. CDR3 sequence (DNA): TGTGCCAGCAGCTTATCGGCGGGGGGCGGCACTGAAGCTTTCTTT. Translating gives CASSLSAGGGTEAFF.

This clone has more than one count but fewer than ten. This CDR3 is CASSQDTSPNYGYTF. In nucleotides, the CDR3 is TGCGCCAGCAGCCAAGATACCAGTCCTAACTATGGCTACACCTTC. J is TRBJ1-2 and V is TRBV4-1; no firm D call. The CDR3 length is 15 residues. Per the germline V gene, CDR1 is MGHRA and CDR2 is YSYEKL. V dropped 0 bases and J dropped 0 bases, with 8 bases sitting between them.

V gene TRBV18 combines with J gene TRBJ1-5, with 12 positions matching TRBD1. Trimming took 4 bases from V and 6 from J; bases not matched to a gene: 7. The CDR3 has 16 amino acids. Per germline, CDR1 KGHSH and CDR2 LQKENI. In DNA form, the CDR3 reads TGTGCCAGCTCACTGGGACAGGGGGCGTCGGGTCAGCCCCAGCATTTT. Protein: CASSLGQGASGQPQHF. Full variable domain (remainder filled in from reference TRBV18 and TRBJ1-5): NAGVMQNPRHLVRRRGQEARLRCSPMKGHSHVYWYRQLPEEGLKFMVYLQKENIIDESGMPKERFSAEFPKEGPSILRIQQVVRGDSAAYFCASSLGQGASGQPQHFGDGTRLSIL.

The chain recombines TRBV9 with TRBJ2-1, with no clear D. This CDR3 has 15 amino acids. Germline CDR1 is SGDLS and CDR2 is YYNGEE. The V end was cut by 4 bases, the J end by 5 bases, with 16 bases between. CDR3 DNA sequence: TGTGCCAGCAGCCCCCCGCGGAATTACGACAATGAGCAGTTCTTC. Its protein product is CASSPPRNYDNEQFF.

The chain employs TRBV30 and TRBJ2-7, with D possibly TRBD1 on 6 matching bases. V lost 3 bases, J lost 6 bases, and 15 bases lay in between. CDR1 and CDR2 from the germline V gene are GTSNPN and SVGIG (reference sequence). The CDR3 has 13 residues. The chain's CDR3 is CAWSDRWESEQYF. The CDR3 coding sequence is TGTGCCTGGAGCGACAGGTGGGAGAGCGAGCAGTACTTC. The variable domain in full, with the rest retrieved from reference TRBV30 and TRBJ2-7, is SQTIHQWPATLVQPVGSPLSLECTVEGTSNPNLYWYRQAAGRGLQLLFYSVGIGQISSEVPQNLSASRPQDRQFILSSKKLLLSDSGFYLCAWSDRWESEQYFGPGTRLTVT.

The V gene is TRBV2, the J gene TRBJ1-1, with 10 bases fitting TRBD1. The germline V gene has CDR1 SNHLY and CDR2 FYNNEI. V lost 4 bases and J lost 5; bases outside the gene matches: 7. This CDR3 spans 15 amino acids. The CDR3 protein is CASSGDRGPITEAFF. CDR3 nucleotide sequence: TGTGCCAGCAGTGGGGACAGGGGCCCCATTACTGAAGCTTTCTTT.